Listed below are T cell receptor beta chains from one sample, sequenced in a study of technical replicates of blood from a few donors. The assay was immunoSEQ multiplex PCR, and TCRdb's table has in-frame clones only and misses some. This table holds about 85,000 clones, approximately 94% found once. The sequenced sample was T cells isolated from PBMCs. These receptors came from a human donor in good health. Each CDR3 is given with its conserved first and last residue. The D gene is left open where the match is weak. Clone size is shown for a subset of rows, as once, few, many or a class of expanded clone.

>TRBV6-5|-|TRBJ2-7|TRBD2
TGTGCCAGCAGTTACTCCGTAGCGGGAGTGGTCCACGAGCAGTACTTC
CASSYSVAGVVHEQYF
>TRBV5-1|-|TRBJ2-2|TRBD1
TGCGCCAGCAGCATCGGGACAGGGGGTAGCGGGGAGCTGTTTTTT
CASSIGTGGSGELFF
>TRBV11-1|-|TRBJ2-2|TRBD2
TGTGCCAGCAGATTAGCGGGGGGGCCCGGCGGGGAGCTGTTTTTT
CASRLAGGPGGELFF
>TRBV29-1|-|TRBJ2-7|-
TGCAGCGTAAGACCGGGACAACTCTACGAGCAGTACTTC
CSVRPGQLYEQYF
>TRBV19|-|TRBJ2-4|-
TGTGCCAGCACCGTTGGGGGGTCCAAAAACATTCAGTACTTC
CASTVGGSKNIQYF
>TRBV6-5|-|TRBJ2-5|-
TGTGCCACCCTTGGGGGGCAAGAGACCCAGTACTTC
CATLGGQETQYF
>TRBV9|-|TRBJ2-1|-
TGTGCCAGCAGCGTAGGAGGCAGGGGATCCAGCTCCTACAATGAGCAGTTCTTC
CASSVGGRGSSSYNEQFF
>TRBV9|-|TRBJ2-5|-
TGTGCCACCCTTTCTGCGTTCCGGACCCAGTACTTC
CATLSAFRTQYF
>TRBV19|-|TRBJ1-2|TRBD1
TGTGCCAGTAGTATTCAAACGGGGACAGTCCATGGCTACACCTTC
CASSIQTGTVHGYTF
>TRBV5-1|-|TRBJ2-3|TRBD2
TGCGCCAGCAGCTTGACTAGCGGGGTTAGCACAGATACGCAGTATTTT
CASSLTSGVSTDTQYF
>TRBV7-3|-|TRBJ2-1|TRBD2
TGTGCCAGCAGCTTAGACGGGACTAGCGTTTATGAGCAGTTCTTC
CASSLDGTSVYEQFF
>TRBV6-5|-|TRBJ2-1|TRBD1
TGTGCCAGCAGTACAGGGGGAATCTACAATGAGCAGTTCTTC
CASSTGGIYNEQFF
>TRBV5-1|-|TRBJ1-1|-
TGCGCCAGCAGCTCTTCCAACACTGAAGCTTTCTTT
CASSSSNTEAFF
>TRBV7-3|-|TRBJ2-1|-
TGTGCCAGCAGCTTACGTTTCTCCTACAATGAGCAGTTCTTC
CASSLRFSYNEQFF
>TRBV11-1|-|TRBJ2-7|-
TGTGCCAGCAGCCCCCTGACCGGGACAAAGACCTACGAGCAGTACTTC
CASSPLTGTKTYEQYF
>TRBV21-1|-|TRBJ1-5|-
TGTGCCAGCAGCACGAAATCAGGGCTTAGCAATCAGCCCCAGCATTTT
CASSTKSGLSNQPQHF
>TRBV27|-|TRBJ2-7|TRBD1
TGTGCCAGCAGTCCGACAGGGGGCGAGCAGTACTTC
CASSPTGGEQYF
>TRBV13|-|TRBJ2-1|TRBD2
TGTGCCAGCAGCTTTTGGAGGAGAACCGGGACTAGCGGCTACAATGAGCAGTTCTTC
CASSFWRRTGTSGYNEQFF
>TRBV7-8|-|TRBJ1-1|-
TGTGCCAGCAGCTTACGGGGGAACACTGAAGCTTTCTTT
CASSLRGNTEAFF
>TRBV19|-|TRBJ2-4|TRBD2
TGTGCCAGTAGTACCTCGGGACTAGCGCCTGAAAACATTCAGTACTTC
CASSTSGLAPENIQYF
>TRBV9|-|TRBJ2-5|TRBD1
TGTGCCAGCAGCGCGACGGGACAGGGTCACCAAGAGACCCAGTACTTC
CASSATGQGHQETQYF
>TRBV9|-|TRBJ2-1|-
TGTGCCAGCAGCGTTAGCGGAGGGATTGGTTACAATGAGCAGTTCTTC
CASSVSGGIGYNEQFF
>TRBV7-2|-|TRBJ1-1|-
TGTGCCAGCAGCTTGGGGGGGGACACTGAAGCTTTCTTT
CASSLGGDTEAFF
>TRBV28|-|TRBJ1-5|-
TGTGCCAGCAGTTATGAAATGGAGCGGCATTTT
CASSYEMERHF
>TRBV6-1|few|TRBJ2-7|TRBD2
TGTGCCAGCAGTACCAGCGGGGTCACCTACGAGCAGTACTTC
CASSTSGVTYEQYF
>TRBV4-1|-|TRBJ2-3|-
TGCGCCAGCAGCCAAGATCCGGGGGATACGCAGTATTTT
CASSQDPGDTQYF
>TRBV5-1|-|TRBJ2-3|-
TGCGCCAGCAGCTTGGCTACTGACACAGATACGCAGTATTTT
CASSLATDTDTQYF
>TRBV10-2|-|TRBJ1-5|-
TGCGCCAGCAGTGAGCAGGGCAATCAGCCCCAGCATTTT
CASSEQGNQPQHF
>TRBV5-1|-|TRBJ2-5|-
TGCGCCAGCAGCTTGTCCACTACTCGGCGGGAGACCCAGTACTTC
CASSLSTTRRETQYF
>TRBV9|-|TRBJ1-5|-
TGTGCCAGCAGCGTAGAAGGGGCTCAGCCCCAGCATTTT
CASSVEGAQPQHF
>TRBV5-7|-|TRBJ2-2|-
TGTGCCAGCAGCTTGGGTCGTTTCGCTAGAGCTGGCGGGGAGCTGTTTTTT
CASSLGRFARAGGELFF
>TRBV5-1|once|TRBJ1-1|TRBD1
TGCGCCAGCAGCTTGACAGGGGACACTGAAGCTTTCTTT
CASSLTGDTEAFF
>TRBV4-1|-|TRBJ2-3|TRBD2
TGCGCCAGCAGCCAAGAGCGGGCTAGCGGGAGCACAGATACGCAGTATTTT
CASSQERASGSTDTQYF
>TRBV19|few|TRBJ2-7|TRBD2
TGTGCCAGTAGTTCGGACGGGACTAGCGGGTACGAGCAGTACTTC
CASSSDGTSGYEQYF
>TRBV7-9|-|TRBJ1-2|TRBD1
TGTGCCAGCAGCCCGGGACAGCCCTATGGCTACACCTTC
CASSPGQPYGYTF
>TRBV4-1|-|TRBJ2-5|-
TGCGCCAGCAGCCTTGTAGATAAACGGAGGGACAGTGGTCCCTTACGGAGGGCCCAGTACTTC
CASSLVDKRRDSGPLRRAQYF
>TRBV19|-|TRBJ1-5|-
TGTGCCAGTAGTAGTAGCTCATATAGCAATCAGCCCCAGCATTTT
CASSSSSYSNQPQHF
>TRBV7-7|-|TRBJ1-2|-
TGTGCTAGCAGCCCGAGTTCGGCTAACTATGGCTACACCTTC
CASSPSSANYGYTF
>TRBV7-8|-|TRBJ2-2|-
TGTGCCAGCACCGGGACTTGGAACACCGGGGAGCTGTTTTTT
CASTGTWNTGELFF
>TRBV6-6|once|TRBJ2-2|-
TGTGCCAGCAGTTATTACCTGACGGGGATCACCGGGGAGCTGTTTTTT
CASSYYLTGITGELFF
>TRBV14|-|TRBJ1-1|TRBD1
TGTGCCAGCAGCAGAAGGACAGGGAGCTTTGAAGCTTTCTTT
CASSRRTGSFEAFF
>TRBV11-3|-|TRBJ2-2|-
TGTGCCAGCAGAGCCAGGGGCAGGGTCGCCGGGGAGCTGTTTTTT
CASRARGRVAGELFF
>TRBV9|-|TRBJ2-3|TRBD2
TGTGCCAGCAGCGTAGGAAACAGCGGGGGGGCCGCAGATACGCAGTATTTT
CASSVGNSGGAADTQYF
>TRBV19|-|TRBJ2-2|-
TGTGCCAGTATCCGGACAGCGAACACCGGGGAGCTGTTTTTT
CASIRTANTGELFF
>TRBV7-3|once|TRBJ2-5|TRBD2
TGTGCCAGCAGCTTAAGCGGGGGGTCGGGGGAGACCCAGTACTTC
CASSLSGGSGETQYF
>TRBV27|-|TRBJ2-6|-
TGTGCCAGCAGTTTTTTGGGGCCTGGGGCCAACGTCCTGACTTTC
CASSFLGPGANVLTF
>TRBV11-3|-|TRBJ2-1|-
TGTGCCAGCAGCTACAAGCCTCGAGTTGACAGGACCTACAATGAGCAGTTCTTC
CASSYKPRVDRTYNEQFF
>TRBV2|-|TRBJ1-2|TRBD1
TGTGCCATTACAGGGGAGAGCTATGGCTACACCTTC
CAITGESYGYTF
>TRBV5-1|-|TRBJ1-3|TRBD1
TGCGCCAGCAGTTCAGGACAGGGCGACTCTGGAAACACCATATATTTT
CASSSGQGDSGNTIYF
>TRBV30|-|TRBJ2-1|-
TGTGCCTGGAGTGTAAGCGGCTCCTACAATGAGCAGTTCTTC
CAWSVSGSYNEQFF
>TRBV6-1|-|TRBJ1-5|-
TGTGCCAGCAAAGACAGTCATCGACAGCCCCAGCATTTT
CASKDSHRQPQHF
>TRBV9|-|TRBJ2-2|TRBD1
TGTGCCAGCAGCACCCGACAGGGGAACACCGGGGAGCTGTTTTTT
CASSTRQGNTGELFF